This T cell receptor (beta chain) comes out of a study of PD-1 blockade in classical Hodgkin lymphoma. Study-level findings and limits: Complete responders entered with baseline diversity on par with newly diagnosed patients, the results showed.

Generated by immunoSEQ multiplex PCR, the TCRdb table keeps only in-frame clones and is missing some. The profile covers tens of thousands of clones, with roughly 85% appearing a single time and roughly 8.1% taken by the ten largest. As concerns this clone: Its antigen is currently unknown.

Time point defined: cycle 4 day 1 (C4D1), after less than seven weeks of nivolumab. Brentuximab vedotin exposure varied, and every patient relapsed after autologous stem cell transplantation. The CDR3 loop spans 14 amino acids. Between the trimmed V and J ends, which lost 7 bases and 4 bases, there was a span of 12 bases. CDR1 and CDR2 (germline): SGHRS, YFSETQ. The chain couples TRBV5-1 to TRBJ2-6; unclear D gene. The sequencing here drew on peripheral blood mononuclear cells (PBMCs), taken before the fourth cycle of nivolumab. This clonotype was sampled from a human donor with classical Hodgkin lymphoma. This CDR3 is CASDVFAGANVLTF. CDR3 bases: TGCGCCAGCGATGTCTTCGCCGGGGCCAACGTCCTGACTTTC.